Presented here are 30 T cell receptor beta chains from one specimen sequenced in a study of Graves' ophthalmopathy and Graves' hyperthyroidism. TCR beta CDR3 regions were amplified from RNA transcripts. An opening RT-PCR round employed HTBI primers and preceded a second-round multiplex PCR. TCRdb reprocessed the multiplex PCR reads with MiXCR, giving one entry per CDR3 protein. Of about 380,000 distinct CDR3 sequences detected, less than 20% appear once; the ten largest clones hold roughly 7%. The sequenced material came from peripheral blood. These receptors all stem from a woman in her late teens or twenties with stable Graves' hyperthyroidism.

This clonotype was picked up many times. The chain couples TRBV7-2 to TRBJ1-1; 10 nucleotides align to TRBD1. The CDR3 is 15 residues long. The germline V gene has CDR1 SGHTA and CDR2 FQGNSA. The junction had 2 bases not matched to a gene; V was cut back by 3 bases and J by 1 base. The CDR3 loop reads CASSFRQGANTEAFF. As DNA, the CDR3 is TGTGCCAGCAGCTTCCGACAGGGGGCGAACACTGAAGCTTTCTTT.

Points on this clonotype: This may stem from a read error, because a much larger clone lies one nucleotide away. The J gene is TRBJ1-1, the V gene TRBV28, with a possible D match to TRBD1 (5 bases). Trimming left V 5 bases short and J 6 bases short, with 22 bases between. Per germline, CDR1 MDHEN and CDR2 SYDVKM. This CDR3 contains 16 residues. Written as DNA, the CDR3 is TGTGCCAGCAGTCTAAACCATATACGGGGGGTCGCTGAAGCTTTCTTT. Translation: CASSLNHIRGVAEAFF.

The chain recombines TRBV20-1 with TRBJ1-5; TRBD1 matches at 10 bases. The CDR3 extends over 16 amino acids. V gave up 5 bases and J gave up 0 bases; unmatched junction bases: 7. Germline values: CDR1 DFQATT, CDR2 SNEGSKA (reference sequence). CDR3 in amino acids: CSAGRDRGNSNQPQHF. In DNA form, the CDR3 reads TGCAGTGCTGGCCGGGACAGGGGAAATAGCAATCAGCCCCAGCATTTT.

This clonotype has ten or more counts. The V call is TRBV11-1, the J call TRBJ1-1, with 10 bases that match TRBD1. This CDR3 comprises 18 residues. V lost 1 base and J lost 3; bases outside the gene matches: 11. CDR1 SGHAT and CDR2 FQDESV come from the germline V gene (reference sequence). This chain's CDR3 is CASSLVRTGGFVDTEAFF. The CDR3 coding sequence is TGTGCCAGCAGCTTAGTTAGGACAGGGGGTTTTGTTGACACTGAAGCTTTCTTT.

This clonotype was picked up many times. The chain uses TRBV12-5 and TRBJ2-2; D may be TRBD1 (6 bases). Germline V CDR1 and CDR2: LGHNT, FRNRAP. The CDR3 totals 16 residues. Trimming took 3 bases from V and 0 from J, leaving 11 bases between them. Written as DNA, the CDR3 is TGTGCTAGTGGTTTTGGGGGCCTCGCGAACACCGGGGAGCTGTTTTTT. Translated, it gives CASGFGGLANTGELFF.

The chain joins TRBV12-3 or TRBV12-4 to TRBJ1-5; TRBD1 agrees at 8 bases. V gave up 5 bases and J gave up 5 bases; unmatched junction bases: 11. This CDR3 is 16 amino acids long. CDR3 DNA sequence: TGTGCCAGCAGTCCCGGACAGGGAGGGGGGGATCAGCCCCAGCATTTT. It translates to CASSPGQGGGDQPQHF.

The chain combines TRBV20-1 with TRBJ2-5; 11 bases map to TRBD2. CDR1 and CDR2 (germline): DFQATT, SNEGSKA (reference sequence). V gave up 1 base and J gave up 4 bases; unmatched junction bases: 5. The CDR3 is made up of 15 amino acids. The CDR3 sequence: CSARGLAGPRETQYF. CDR3 nucleotide sequence: TGCAGTGCTAGAGGACTAGCGGGGCCCAGAGAGACCCAGTACTTC.

This clonotype was recorded many times. The CDR3 is CASSESVTSGANVLTF. CDR3 in DNA: TGTGCCAGCAGTGAGTCAGTCACCTCTGGGGCCAACGTCCTGACTTTC. The chain employs TRBV25-1 and TRBJ2-6; D uncertain. V dropped 3 bases and J dropped 0 bases, with 9 bases sitting between them. The CDR3 spans 16 residues. Germline lookup yields CDR1 MGHDK and CDR2 SYGVNS.

V is TRBV29-1 and J is TRBJ1-2; no clear D gene. This CDR3 has 11 amino acids. Trimming removed 3 bases from V and 12 bases from J, with 14 bases in between. Germline V gene data show CDR1 as SQVTM and CDR2 as ANQGSEA. The CDR3 protein is CSVDKGFLNTF. CDR3 DNA: TGCAGCGTTGATAAGGGCTTTTTGAACACCTTC.

This clonotype was detected a few times. The rearrangement joins TRBV5-1 to TRBJ2-5; D not certain. CDR1 SGHRS and CDR2 YFSETQ come from the germline V gene. CDR3 length: 13 residues. The V and J ends lost 4 bases and 2 bases respectively, with 9 bases between them. The CDR3 sequence: CASSRKQQETQYF. The CDR3 DNA follows: TGCGCCAGCAGCCGTAAACAACAAGAGACCCAGTACTTC.

This clonotype was seen a handful of times. V is TRBV13 and J is TRBJ2-7; 7 positions match TRBD1. CDR3 size: 14 residues. The germline gives CDR1 PRHDT, CDR2 FYEKMQ (reference sequence). V shed 5 bases and J 7 bases; nucleotides not matched to a gene: 11. The DNA of the CDR3 is TGTGCCAGCAGCCGAGACAGGGCCGTCGGTGAGCAGTACTTC. It translates to CASSRDRAVGEQYF.

This clonotype was observed many times. The V gene is TRBV6-2 or TRBV6-3, the J gene TRBJ2-5; D remains unclear. Trimming took off 1 base at V and 3 bases at J, with 3 bases between the two ends. The CDR3 contains 12 residues. Germline V gives CDR1 MNHEY, CDR2 SVGEGT. CDR3 bases: TGTGCCAGCAGTTACTTGGAAGAGACCCAGTACTTC. Translated: CASSYLEETQYF.

A word on this clonotype: A read error is possible here, since a much larger clone lies one base away. This rearrangement joins TRBV20-1 to TRBJ1-6; possibly TRBD1 for D (6 bases). The CDR3 is 13 amino acids. In germline, CDR1 is DFQATT, CDR2 SNEGSKA (reference sequence). CDR3 residues: CSARDRGNSHLHF. For the CDR3, the DNA is TGCAGTGCTAGAGACAGGGGTAATTCACACCTCCACTTT.

This clonotype was observed at least ten times. The chain recombines TRBV12-3 or TRBV12-4 with TRBJ2-5; TRBD2 agrees at 9 bases. The CDR3 totals 14 residues. The V segment lost 6 bases and the J segment 7 bases; nucleotides outside the gene matches: 9. For the CDR3, the DNA is TGTGCCAGCAGGAAACTAGCGGGCGGGGGGACCCAGTACTTC. Protein: CASRKLAGGGTQYF.

This clonotype was found a few times. J is TRBJ1-2 and V is TRBV13; no firm D call. The CDR3 runs to 14 residues. V was shortened by 5 bases and J by 4 bases, with 14 bases between the two germline ends. From germline, CDR1 is PRHDT and CDR2 FYEKMQ (reference sequence). The CDR3 region has the DNA TGTGCCAGCAGCGCTTGGAAGAGGAGCTATGGCTACACCTTC. Amino acid sequence: CASSAWKRSYGYTF.

V gene TRBV3-1 combines with J gene TRBJ1-5, with no clear D. Trimming cost V 5 bases and J 2 bases, with 13 bases left between them. The length of the CDR3 is 15 residues. Germline V gene sequence: CDR1 LGHDT, CDR2 YNNKEL (reference sequence). CDR3 loop: CASSISSRRNQPQHF. The DNA for the CDR3 is TGTGCCAGCAGCATTTCCTCCAGGCGCAATCAGCCCCAGCATTTT.

Many counts were recorded for this clonotype. CDR3 in DNA: TGTGCCAGCAGTGGGACACTGAACACTGAAGCTTTCTTT. Translating it yields CASSGTLNTEAFF. This chain uses TRBV2 with TRBJ1-1; D perhaps matches TRBD1 (5 bases). The CDR3 loop spans 13 amino acids. Trimming stripped 4 bases from V and 0 bases from J, with 6 bases between. The germline gives CDR1 SNHLY, CDR2 FYNNEI.

The chain joins TRBV5-1 to TRBJ2-7; TRBD1 matches 9 bases. The CDR3 contains 14 residues. CDR1 is SGHRS, CDR2 YFSETQ, per germline. After removal of 4 bases from V and 6 bases from J, the junction contained 8 bases not matched to a gene. The CDR3 reads CASSRWTGEGEQYF. CDR3 nucleotide sequence: TGCGCCAGCAGCCGGTGGACAGGGGAAGGCGAGCAGTACTTC.

This clonotype was counted at least ten times. The chain has TRBV20-1 and TRBJ2-5, with D perhaps TRBD2 (6 bases). Germline V gene data show CDR1 as DFQATT and CDR2 as SNEGSKA (reference sequence). The V end was cut by 2 bases, the J end by 5 bases, with 12 bases between. This CDR3 has 13 amino acids. The CDR3 nucleotides are TGCAGTGCTAGACCACCCCGGGGGGAGACCCAGTACTTC. Residues: CSARPPRGETQYF.

This clonotype was recorded many times. V gene TRBV27 combines with J gene TRBJ1-1; 7 positions agree with TRBD1. Germline lookup yields CDR1 MNHEY and CDR2 SMNVEV (reference sequence). Losses at the gene ends were 6 bases for V and 2 bases for J; bases not matched to a gene: 6. CDR3 length equals 14 residues. The CDR3 here is CASSRDSRNTEAFF. Written as DNA, the CDR3 is TGTGCCAGCAGCCGGGACAGCCGTAACACTGAAGCTTTCTTT.

This clonotype was seen repeatedly, ten times or more. The rearrangement uses TRBV25-1 and TRBJ2-7, with TRBD1 identical over 10 bases. V shed 6 bases, J shed 5 bases, and the junction held 7 bases outside the gene matches. The CDR3 loop spans 14 amino acids. Germline assignment: CDR1 MGHDK and CDR2 SYGVNS. CDR3 in DNA: TGTGCCAGCAGGAACCCGGACAGGGGGAACGAGCAGTACTTC. Translating it yields CASRNPDRGNEQYF.

This clonotype was recorded at least ten times. V and J are TRBV12-3 or TRBV12-4 and TRBJ1-1; unclear D gene. Trimming shortened V by 1 base and J by 1 base, and 4 bases separated the two germline ends. The CDR3 has 13 residues. The CDR3 sequence is CASSLEGNTEAFF. The CDR3 DNA sequence: TGTGCCAGCAGTTTAGAAGGGAACACTGAAGCTTTCTTT.

This clonotype has ten or more counts. V and J are TRBV12-3 or TRBV12-4 and TRBJ2-2; D perhaps matches TRBD1 (5 bases). The CDR3 extends over 15 amino acids. V lost 7 bases and J 5 bases, leaving 17 bases between the germline ends. The CDR3 protein is CASTEGASRTGELFF. CDR3 bases: TGTGCCAGCACCGAAGGGGCTAGTAGGACCGGGGAGCTGTTTTTT.

This clonotype was detected a few times. This could be a read error, since a much larger clone is one nucleotide away. CDR3 nucleotide sequence: TGTGCCAGCAGTTGGACACCTGCGAACACCGGGGAGCTGTTTTTT. Amino acids: CASSWTPANTGELFF. The rearrangement uses TRBV12-3 or TRBV12-4 and TRBJ2-2, with D maybe TRBD1 (5 bases). Trimming left V 4 bases short and J 0 bases short, with 9 bases between. This CDR3 comprises 15 residues.

This clonotype was detected ten times or more. The V and J genes are TRBV6-1 and TRBJ1-2; D not resolved. This CDR3 has 14 residues. V was cut by 4 bases and J by 1 base, with 10 bases left in between. From germline, CDR1 is MNHNS and CDR2 SASEGT. The CDR3 here is CASSGDWVNYGYTF. The CDR3 bases are TGTGCCAGCAGTGGGGATTGGGTTAACTATGGCTACACCTTC.

The chain employs TRBV11-2 and TRBJ2-2, with 7 positions matching TRBD1. The CDR3 extends over 16 amino acids. V shed 1 base, J shed 0 bases, and the junction held 2 bases outside the gene matches. Germline V gives CDR1 SGHAT, CDR2 FQNNGV. CDR3 protein: CASSLGGQANTGELFF. CDR3 nucleotide sequence: TGTGCCAGCAGCTTAGGCGGACAGGCGAACACCGGGGAGCTGTTTTTT.

This clonotype was seen ten or more times. V and J are TRBV7-3 and TRBJ1-1; D unclear. The CDR3 is 13 amino acids. The V and J ends lost 1 base and 7 bases respectively, with 10 bases between them. The germline CDR1 and CDR2 sequences are SGHTA and FQGTGA. Written as DNA, the CDR3 is TGTGCCAGCAGCTTAAGGAGTGGGGATGAAGCTTTCTTT. This sequence encodes CASSLRSGDEAFF. The variable domain in full, with the rest retrieved from reference TRBV7-3 and TRBJ1-1, is GAGVSQTPSNKVTEKGKYVELRCDPISGHTALYWYRQSLGQGPEFLIYFQGTGAADDSGLPNDRFFAVRPEGSVSTLKIQRTERGDSAVYLCASSLRSGDEAFFGQGTRLTVV.

This clonotype was recorded many times. The chain carries TRBV6-5 and TRBJ1-1; a weak D match, TRBD1 (6 bases). CDR3 length equals 12 residues. Germline V gives CDR1 MNHEY, CDR2 SVGAGI. Deletions cut 2 bases from V and 8 bases from J, with 9 bases between. The CDR3 is CASSYIDREAFF. The CDR3 DNA is TGTGCCAGCAGTTACATCGACAGGGAAGCTTTCTTT.

This clonotype was counted ten times or more. The chain uses TRBV27 and TRBJ1-2; D possibly corresponds to TRBD1 (5 bases). This CDR3 has 11 amino acids. Trimming stripped 7 bases from V and 8 bases from J, with 11 bases between. CDR1 is MNHEY and CDR2 is SMNVEV in the germline V gene (reference sequence). CDR3 sequence: CASTGIGGYTF. CDR3 DNA: TGTGCCAGCACAGGGATAGGGGGCTACACCTTC.

About this clonotype itself: An end of the junction does not agree with germline; a read error may underlie this. The chain uses TRBV6-1 and TRBJ1-5; TRBD1 might be the D (6 bases). This CDR3 comprises 15 residues. CDR1 MNHNS and CDR2 SASEGT come from the germline V gene. The CDR3 sequence: CASSSSGVRGQPQHF. DNA of the CDR3: TGTGCCAGCAGCTCAAGTGGGGTCAGGGGTCAGCCTCAGCATTTT.